This TCR beta chain comes out of a study of blood T cell repertoires in COVID-19. Turning to the study itself: The United States, Italy and Spain provided the acute and convalescent COVID-19 samples.

Libraries were prepared by immunoSEQ multiplex PCR; TCRdb keeps only in-frame clonotypes and omits some of them. The sample shows 70,000 to 95,000 clones, roughly 92% of them seen only once. V lost 4 bases to trimming and J lost 4 bases, with 11 bases between them. Per germline, CDR1 MDHEN and CDR2 SYDVKM. This CDR3 region has 13 residues. This chain links TRBV28 with TRBJ2-7; maybe TRBD1 (6 bases). Sequencing was performed on peripheral blood. The TCR was taken from a woman aged 60-70 years with active COVID-19. In nucleotides, the CDR3 is TGTGCCAGCAGTTGGGTGGGGGCTTACGAGCAGTACTTC. It translates to CASSWVGAYEQYF. Full variable domain (outside the CDR3, taken from reference TRBV28 and TRBJ2-7): DVKVTQSSRYLVKRTGEKVFLECVQDMDHENMFWYRQDPGLGLRLIYFSYDVKMKEKGDIPEGYSVSREKKERFSLILESASTNQTSMYLCASSWVGAYEQYFGPGTRLTVT.